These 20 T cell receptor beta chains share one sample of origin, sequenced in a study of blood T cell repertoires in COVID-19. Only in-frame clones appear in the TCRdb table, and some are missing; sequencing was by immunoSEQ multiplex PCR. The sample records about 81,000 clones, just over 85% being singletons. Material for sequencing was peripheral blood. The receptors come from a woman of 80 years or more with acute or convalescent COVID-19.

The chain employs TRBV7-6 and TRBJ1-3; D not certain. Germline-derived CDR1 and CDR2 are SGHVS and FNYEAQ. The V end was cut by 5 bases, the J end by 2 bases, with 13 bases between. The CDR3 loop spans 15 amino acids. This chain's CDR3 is CASSQGRGTGNTIYF. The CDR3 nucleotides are TGTGCCAGCAGCCAAGGGCGGGGAACTGGAAACACCATATATTTT. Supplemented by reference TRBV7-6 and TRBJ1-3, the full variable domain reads GAGVSQSPRYKVTKRGQDVALRCDPISGHVSLYWYRQALGQGPEFLTYFNYEAQQDKSGLPNDRFSAERPEGSISTLTIQRTEQRDSAMYRCASSQGRGTGNTIYFGEGSWLTVV.

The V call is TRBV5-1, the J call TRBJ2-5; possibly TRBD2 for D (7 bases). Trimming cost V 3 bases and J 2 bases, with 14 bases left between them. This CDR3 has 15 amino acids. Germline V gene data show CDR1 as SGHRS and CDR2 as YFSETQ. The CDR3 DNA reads TGCGCCAGCAGCTCGGGGGCTAGCGGACAAGAGACCCAGTACTTC. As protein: CASSSGASGQETQYF. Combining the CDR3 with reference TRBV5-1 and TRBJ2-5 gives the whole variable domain KAGVTQTPRYLIKTRGQQVTLSCSPISGHRSVSWYQQTPGQGLQFLFEYFSETQRNKGNFPGRFSGRQFSNSRSEMNVSTLELGDSALYLCASSSGASGQETQYFGPGTRLLVL.

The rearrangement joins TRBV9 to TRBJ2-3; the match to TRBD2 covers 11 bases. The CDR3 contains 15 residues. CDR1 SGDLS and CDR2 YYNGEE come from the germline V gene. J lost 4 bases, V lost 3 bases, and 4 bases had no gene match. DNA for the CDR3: TGTGCCAGCAGCGCTAGCGGGAGGAGTGCAGATACGCAGTATTTT. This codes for CASSASGRSADTQYF.

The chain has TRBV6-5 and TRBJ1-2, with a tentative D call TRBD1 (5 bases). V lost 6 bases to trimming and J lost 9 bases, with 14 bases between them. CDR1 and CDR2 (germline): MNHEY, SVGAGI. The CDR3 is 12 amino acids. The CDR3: CASSRGEDRYTF. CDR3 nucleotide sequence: TGTGCCAGCAGCAGAGGGGAGGATCGCTACACCTTC.

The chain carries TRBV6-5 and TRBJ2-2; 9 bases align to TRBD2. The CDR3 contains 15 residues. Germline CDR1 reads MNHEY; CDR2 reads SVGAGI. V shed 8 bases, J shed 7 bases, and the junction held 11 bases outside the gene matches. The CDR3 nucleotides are TGTGCCAGCCTATACCGGACTAGCGCGGGCGGGGAGCTGTTTTTT. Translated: CASLYRTSAGGELFF.

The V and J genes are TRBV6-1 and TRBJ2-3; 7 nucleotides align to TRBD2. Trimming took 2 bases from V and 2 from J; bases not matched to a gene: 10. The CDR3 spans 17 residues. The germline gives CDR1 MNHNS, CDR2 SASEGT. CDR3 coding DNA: TGTGCCAGCAGTGAATCGGTGGGAGGGCCCTTCACAGATACGCAGTATTTT. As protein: CASSESVGGPFTDTQYF.

The CDR3 loop reads CASSLVAGRQFF. CDR3 in DNA: TGTGCCAGCAGCTTAGTGGCAGGCAGGCAGTTCTTC. The gene calls are TRBV11-3 and TRBJ2-1; D ambiguous. This CDR3 region has 12 residues. V lost 1 base and J lost 12, with 10 bases in between. The V gene's germline CDR1 is SGHNT and CDR2 YENEEA.

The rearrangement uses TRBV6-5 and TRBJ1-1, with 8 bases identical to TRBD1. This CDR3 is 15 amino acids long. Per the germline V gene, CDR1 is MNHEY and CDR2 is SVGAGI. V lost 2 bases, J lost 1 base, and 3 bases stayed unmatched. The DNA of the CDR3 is TGTGCCAGCAGTTACCTGGACAGGGAGAACACTGAAGCTTTCTTT. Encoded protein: CASSYLDRENTEAFF.

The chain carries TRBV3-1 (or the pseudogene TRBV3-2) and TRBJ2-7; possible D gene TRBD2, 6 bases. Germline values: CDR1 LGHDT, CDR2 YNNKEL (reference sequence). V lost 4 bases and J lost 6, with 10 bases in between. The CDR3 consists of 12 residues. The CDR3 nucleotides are TGTGCCAGCAGCCCCGGGAGTCGCGAGCAGTACTTC. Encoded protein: CASSPGSREQYF.

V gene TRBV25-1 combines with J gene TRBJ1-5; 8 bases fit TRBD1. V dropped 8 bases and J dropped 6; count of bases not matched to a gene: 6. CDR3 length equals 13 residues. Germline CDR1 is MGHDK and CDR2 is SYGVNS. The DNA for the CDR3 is TGTGCCAGCGGGGACAGGACAGGTCAGCCCCAGCATTTT. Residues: CASGDRTGQPQHF.

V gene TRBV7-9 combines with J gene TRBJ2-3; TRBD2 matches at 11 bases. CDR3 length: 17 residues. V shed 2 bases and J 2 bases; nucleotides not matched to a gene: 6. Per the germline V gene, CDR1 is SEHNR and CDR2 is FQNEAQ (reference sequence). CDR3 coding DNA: TGTGCCAGCAGCTTACATGTAGCGGGAGGGACCACAGATACGCAGTATTTT. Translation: CASSLHVAGGTTDTQYF. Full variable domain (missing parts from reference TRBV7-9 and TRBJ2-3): DTGVSQNPRHKITKRGQNVTFRCDPISEHNRLYWYRQTLGQGPEFLTYFQNEAQLEKSRLLSDRFSAERPKGSFSTLEIQRTEQGDSAMYLCASSLHVAGGTTDTQYFGPGTRLTVL.

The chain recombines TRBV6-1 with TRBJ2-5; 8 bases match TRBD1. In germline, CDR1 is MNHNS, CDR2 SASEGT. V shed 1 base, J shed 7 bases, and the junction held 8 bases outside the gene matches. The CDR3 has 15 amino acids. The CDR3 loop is CASSEGRGQRVTQYF. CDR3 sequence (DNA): TGTGCCAGCAGTGAAGGCAGGGGGCAAAGGGTGACCCAGTACTTC.

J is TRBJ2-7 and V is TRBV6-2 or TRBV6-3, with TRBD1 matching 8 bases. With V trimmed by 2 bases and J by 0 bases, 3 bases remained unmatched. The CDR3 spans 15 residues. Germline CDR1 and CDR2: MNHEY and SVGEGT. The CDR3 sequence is CASSYGQGISYEQYF. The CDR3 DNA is TGTGCCAGCAGTTACGGACAGGGTATCTCCTACGAGCAGTACTTC.

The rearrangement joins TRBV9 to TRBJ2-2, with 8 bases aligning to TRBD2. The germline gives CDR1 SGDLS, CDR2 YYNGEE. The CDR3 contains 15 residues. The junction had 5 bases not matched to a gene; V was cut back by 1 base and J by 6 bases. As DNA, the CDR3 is TGTGCCAGCAGCGTAACGGGGGGGCATTCCGGGGAGCTGTTTTTT. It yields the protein CASSVTGGHSGELFF.

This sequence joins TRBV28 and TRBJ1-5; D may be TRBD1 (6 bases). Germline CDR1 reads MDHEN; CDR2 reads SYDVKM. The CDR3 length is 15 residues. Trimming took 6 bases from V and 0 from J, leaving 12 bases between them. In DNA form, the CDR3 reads TGTGCCAGCAGCCCAACAGGGTATAGCAATCAGCCCCAGCATTTT. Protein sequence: CASSPTGYSNQPQHF.

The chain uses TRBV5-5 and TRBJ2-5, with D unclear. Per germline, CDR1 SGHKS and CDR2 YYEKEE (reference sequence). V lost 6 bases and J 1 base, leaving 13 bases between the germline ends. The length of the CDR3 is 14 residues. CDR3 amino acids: CASTPIGRQETQYF. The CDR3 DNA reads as TGTGCCAGCACACCCATTGGGCGCCAAGAGACCCAGTACTTC.

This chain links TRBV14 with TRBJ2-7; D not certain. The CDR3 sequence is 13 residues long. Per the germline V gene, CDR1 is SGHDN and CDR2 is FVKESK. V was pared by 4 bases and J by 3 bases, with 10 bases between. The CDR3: CASSPFLDYEQYF. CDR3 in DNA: TGTGCCAGCAGCCCCTTTTTAGACTACGAGCAGTACTTC.

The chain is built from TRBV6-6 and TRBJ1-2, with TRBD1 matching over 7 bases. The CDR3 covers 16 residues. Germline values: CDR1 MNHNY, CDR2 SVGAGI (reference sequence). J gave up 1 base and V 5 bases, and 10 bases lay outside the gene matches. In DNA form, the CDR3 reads TGTGCCAGCAGTGGGACAGCGGTCCAAGTTAACTATGGCTACACCTTC. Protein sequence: CASSGTAVQVNYGYTF.

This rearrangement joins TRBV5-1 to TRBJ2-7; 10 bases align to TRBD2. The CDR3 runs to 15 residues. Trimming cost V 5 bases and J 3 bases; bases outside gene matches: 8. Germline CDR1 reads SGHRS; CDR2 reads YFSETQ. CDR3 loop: CASRAGTSANYEQYF. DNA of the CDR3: TGCGCCAGCAGGGCCGGGACTAGCGCCAACTACGAGCAGTACTTC. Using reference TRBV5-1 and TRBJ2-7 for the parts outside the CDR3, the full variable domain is KAGVTQTPRYLIKTRGQQVTLSCSPISGHRSVSWYQQTPGQGLQFLFEYFSETQRNKGNFPGRFSGRQFSNSRSEMNVSTLELGDSALYLCASRAGTSANYEQYFGPGTRLTVT.

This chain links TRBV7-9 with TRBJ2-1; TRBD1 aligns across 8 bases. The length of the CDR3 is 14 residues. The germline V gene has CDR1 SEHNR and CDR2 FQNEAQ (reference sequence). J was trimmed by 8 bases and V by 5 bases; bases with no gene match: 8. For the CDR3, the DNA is TGTGCCAGCAGCAGCCAGGACAGGGCGGATGAGCAGTTCTTC. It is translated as CASSSQDRADEQFF. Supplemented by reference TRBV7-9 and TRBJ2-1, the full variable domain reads DTGVSQNPRHKITKRGQNVTFRCDPISEHNRLYWYRQTLGQGPEFLTYFQNEAQLEKSRLLSDRFSAERPKGSFSTLEIQRTEQGDSAMYLCASSSQDRADEQFFGPGTRLTVL.